Each of the 18 T cell receptor beta chains below was sequenced from the same sample in a study of metastatic and nonmetastatic thyroid tumors. TCRdb re-analyzed the PCR reads through MiXCR. The sample consists of tens of thousands of clones, more than 45% of them appearing once. Thyroid surgery had not been preceded by any treatment in any patient. Input material: tumor tissue. Receptors were obtained from a male donor with papillary thyroid cancer or a benign thyroid nodule (not recorded which). Some clones in this sample may be carry-over from other donors' samples.

A few counts support this clone. The rearrangement uses TRBV5-1 and TRBJ2-7, with D maybe TRBD1 (6 bases). Per germline, CDR1 SGHRS and CDR2 YFSETQ. There are 14 residues in the CDR3. V lost 1 base to trimming and J lost 2 bases, with 10 bases between them. This chain's CDR3 is CASSLLGHTYEQYF. The CDR3 DNA sequence: TGCGCCAGCAGCTTGTTGGGACATACCTACGAGCAGTACTTC.

This clone was detected only a few times. Here the CDR3 DNA reads TGTGCCACCAGCAGAGATATTGTGGATACGCAGTATTTT. It yields the protein CATSRDIVDTQYF. The chain recombines TRBV15 with TRBJ2-3; D is unclear. The V and J ends lost 0 bases and 6 bases respectively, with 7 bases between them. The CDR3 consists of 13 residues. Germline CDR1 reads LNHNV; CDR2 reads YYDKDF (reference sequence).

J is TRBJ2-2 and V is TRBV11-3; D not certain. Germline CDR1 and CDR2: SGHNT and YENEEA. This CDR3 is built from 14 residues. Trimming stripped 2 bases from V and 1 base from J, with 5 bases between. DNA for the CDR3: TGTGCCAGCAGCTTACGAGGGAACACCGGGGAGCTGTTTTTT. Translated, it gives CASSLRGNTGELFF.

Here the CDR3 DNA reads TGTGCCAGCAGCTTAAAGTTACAGGGGAGCACAGATACGCAGTATTTT. Amino acid sequence: CASSLKLQGSTDTQYF. V is TRBV7-6 and J is TRBJ2-3, with 7 bases fitting TRBD1. V gave up 2 bases and J gave up 0 bases; unmatched junction bases: 5. Germline V gives CDR1 SGHVS, CDR2 FNYEAQ. The CDR3 sequence is 16 residues long.

The chain has TRBV12-3 or TRBV12-4 and TRBJ1-5, with D possibly matching TRBD1 (6 bases). This CDR3 spans 14 amino acids. The V gene lost 5 bases and the J gene lost 8 bases, with 16 bases spanning the gap. CDR3 sequence (DNA): TGTGCCAGCAGTCCGAACAGGGTGAGGGAGCCCCAGCATTTT. Protein: CASSPNRVREPQHF.

With regard to this clone: An end of the junction differs from the germline gene, which may be a read error. The genes are TRBV7-2 and TRBJ1-6; D unclear. Germline V CDR1 and CDR2: SGHTA, FQGNSA. This CDR3 is built from 14 residues. The CDR3 coding sequence is TGTGCCAGCAGATCACAACCGGGAAATTCACACCTCCACTTT. Translation gives CASRSQPGNSHLHF.

This clone appeared once. The genes are TRBV19 and TRBJ2-1; the match to TRBD1 covers 7 bases. Germline CDR1 and CDR2: LNHDA and SQIVND (reference sequence). V trimming: 7 bases; J trimming: 2 bases; junction bases outside the gene matches: 11. This CDR3 spans 16 amino acids. The CDR3 is CASTLSTGSAYNEQFF. The CDR3 nucleotides read TGTGCCAGTACCCTTTCGACAGGGTCCGCCTACAATGAGCAGTTCTTC.

The genes are TRBV20-1 and TRBJ2-7; 15 nucleotides align to TRBD2. The germline V gene encodes CDR1 DFQATT and CDR2 SNEGSKA (reference sequence). CDR3 length equals 16 residues. With 6 bases clipped from V and 5 bases from J, the junction kept 11 bases outside the gene matches. CDR3 loop: CSATGLAGGSGHEQYF. The CDR3 DNA sequence: TGCAGTGCCACGGGACTAGCGGGAGGCTCAGGTCACGAGCAGTACTTC.

The chain couples TRBV6-1 to TRBJ1-5; no reliable D call. CDR1 and CDR2 (germline): MNHNS, SASEGT. The V end lost 7 bases, the J end lost 1 base, and 14 bases lay between the germline ends. CDR3 length equals 15 residues. The CDR3, as DNA: TGTGCCAGCACTCCCCGGACCCACAGCAATCAGCCCCAGCATTTT. Protein sequence: CASTPRTHSNQPQHF.

This clone was seen a few times. This chain uses TRBV2 with TRBJ2-6, with D hard to call. The CDR3 runs 15 residues. The ends were cut back, 3 bases at V and 2 bases at J, with 8 bases in the middle. Germline CDR1 reads SNHLY; CDR2 reads FYNNEI. CDR3 nucleotides: TGTGCCAGCAGTGATGGGCAGGCTGGGGCCAACGTCCTGACTTTC. The encoded protein is CASSDGQAGANVLTF. Together with reference TRBV2 and TRBJ2-6, the CDR3 gives the full variable domain: EPEVTQTPSHQVTQMGQEVILRCVPISNHLYFYWYRQILGQKVEFLVSFYNNEISEKSEIFDDQFSVERPDGSNFTLKIRSTKLEDSAMYFCASSDGQAGANVLTFGAGSRLTVL.

The chain employs TRBV28 and TRBJ2-3; unclear D gene. This CDR3 is 13 amino acids long. With 3 bases removed from V and 1 base from J, the gap between germline ends came to 5 bases. Germline V gene lookup returns CDR1 MDHEN and CDR2 SYDVKM. The chain's CDR3 is CASSFPRTDTQYF. The CDR3 nucleotides are TGTGCCAGCAGTTTCCCACGCACAGATACGCAGTATTTT.

The genes are TRBV7-2 and TRBJ2-3, with D possibly being TRBD1 or TRBD2 (5 bases each). The germline V gene encodes CDR1 SGHTA and CDR2 FQGNSA. V shed 1 base and J shed 5 bases, with 10 bases lying between them. The CDR3 is made up of 14 amino acids. CDR3 coding DNA: TGTGCCAGCAGCTTAGTCAGGGCGGGAGATACGCAGTATTTT. It encodes CASSLVRAGDTQYF.

This clone has just one count. This chain connects TRBV5-1 to TRBJ2-6; D remains ambiguous. The germline V gene has CDR1 SGHRS and CDR2 YFSETQ. This CDR3 contains 15 residues. V dropped 0 bases and J dropped 0 bases, with 4 bases sitting between them. The CDR3 loop reads CASSLALSGANVLTF. The CDR3 bases are TGCGCCAGCAGCTTGGCGCTCTCTGGGGCCAACGTCCTGACTTTC.

V usage is TRBV3-1 and J usage is TRBJ1-2; D is perhaps TRBD1 (5 bases). The germline gives CDR1 LGHDT, CDR2 YNNKEL (reference sequence). V was shortened by 4 bases and J by 7 bases, with 16 bases between the two germline ends. The CDR3 runs 14 residues. This chain's CDR3 is CASSLSSGLAGYTF. CDR3 nucleotide sequence: TGTGCCAGCAGCCTCTCCTCGGGGCTAGCTGGCTACACCTTC.

The CDR3: CASSLGGGRNTEAFF. The DNA for the CDR3 is TGTGCCAGCAGCTTAGGCGGGGGGAGGAACACTGAAGCTTTCTTT. This rearrangement joins TRBV11-3 to TRBJ1-1, with D perhaps matching TRBD1 (5 bases). V was pared by 1 base and J by 1 base, with 10 bases between. The CDR3 extends over 15 amino acids. The V gene's germline CDR1 is SGHNT and CDR2 YENEEA.

This clone was detected once. The J gene is TRBJ2-2, the V gene TRBV11-2; TRBD2 aligns across 13 bases. Trimming removed 4 bases from V and 2 bases from J; junction bases left unmatched: 7. This CDR3 is 18 amino acids long. Germline CDR1 and CDR2: SGHAT and FQNNGV. The CDR3 reads CASSWAGLAGTNTGELFF. The CDR3 DNA reads as TGTGCCAGCAGCTGGGCGGGACTAGCGGGGACTAACACCGGGGAGCTGTTTTTT.

The chain uses TRBV5-1 and TRBJ2-3, with a tentative D call TRBD2 (5 bases). V was trimmed by 4 bases and J by 0 bases, leaving 12 bases between them. CDR3 size: 15 residues. The germline gives CDR1 SGHRS, CDR2 YFSETQ. As DNA, the CDR3 is TGCGCCAGCAGCCCCGGGAAACCTAGCACAGATACGCAGTATTTT. Protein product: CASSPGKPSTDTQYF.

The chain combines TRBV7-9 with TRBJ1-5; D gene uncertain. This CDR3 comprises 14 residues. Trimming shortened V by 3 bases and J by 2 bases, and 8 bases separated the two germline ends. Germline V gives CDR1 SEHNR, CDR2 FQNEAQ (reference sequence). CDR3 in amino acids: CASSLGRGNQPQHF. CDR3 nucleotides: TGTGCCAGCAGCTTGGGGAGAGGCAATCAGCCCCAGCATTTT.